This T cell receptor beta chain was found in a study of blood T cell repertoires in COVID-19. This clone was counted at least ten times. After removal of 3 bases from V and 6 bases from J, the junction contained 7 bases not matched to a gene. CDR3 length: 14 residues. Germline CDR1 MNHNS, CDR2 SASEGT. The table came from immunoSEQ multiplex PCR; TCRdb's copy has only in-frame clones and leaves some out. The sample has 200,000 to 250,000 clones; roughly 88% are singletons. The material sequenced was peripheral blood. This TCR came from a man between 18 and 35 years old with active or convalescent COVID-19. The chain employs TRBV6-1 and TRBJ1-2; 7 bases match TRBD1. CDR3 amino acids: CASSDLYRGHGYTF. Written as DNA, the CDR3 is TGTGCCAGCAGTGATCTGTACAGGGGCCATGGCTACACCTTC.